Described below is a single TCR beta chain sequence and its context. Its antigen is not known. TCRdb processed the 5' RACE reads again and assigns one entry to each CDR3 protein, with no DNA. The listing contains about 380,000 distinct CDR3 sequences. The data are from a study of monozygotic twins with inflammatory bowel disease. General study findings and limits: Patient-specific immunosuppressive treatments may have made repertoires more variable. Twins with IBD were found to have lower TCRbeta diversity (inverse Simpson) than healthy co-twins.

The germline V gene encodes CDR1 MDHEN and CDR2 SYDVKM. The CDR3 sequence is 12 residues long. Material: blood. This sequence was found in a human donor with ulcerative colitis or Crohn's disease, or a healthy co-twin of an affected twin (not recorded which). The chain carries TRBV28 and TRBJ1-4; TCRdb outputs TRBD1, but without DNA this stays unchecked. CDR3 protein: CASSPRTGEMFF. Together with reference TRBV28 and TRBJ1-4, the CDR3 gives the full variable domain: DVKVTQSSRYLVKRTGEKVFLECVQDMDHENMFWYRQDPGLGLRLIYFSYDVKMKEKGDIPEGYSVSREKKERFSLILESASTNQTSMYLCASSPRTGEMFFGSGTQLSVL.